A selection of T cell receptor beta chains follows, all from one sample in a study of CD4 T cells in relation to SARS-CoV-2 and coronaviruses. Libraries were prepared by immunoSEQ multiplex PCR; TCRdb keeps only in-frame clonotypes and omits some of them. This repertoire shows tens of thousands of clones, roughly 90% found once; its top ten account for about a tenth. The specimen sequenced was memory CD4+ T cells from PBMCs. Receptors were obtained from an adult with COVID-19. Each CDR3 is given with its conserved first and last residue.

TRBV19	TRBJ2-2	CASSIGQGWAGELFF
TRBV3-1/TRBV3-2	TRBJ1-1	CASTARDTEAFF
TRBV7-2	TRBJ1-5	CASSSGTGRQPQHF
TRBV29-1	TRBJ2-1	CSVEPGTGGYNEQFF
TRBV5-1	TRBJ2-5	CASSSLSSTQETQYF
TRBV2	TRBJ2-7	CASTPDTYEQYF
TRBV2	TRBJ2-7	CASSGDGYEQYF
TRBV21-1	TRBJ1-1	CASSVSAGRDPNTEAFF
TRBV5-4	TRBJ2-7	CASSLSSGGPYEQYF
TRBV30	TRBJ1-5	CAWSVTTGQGSDQPQHF
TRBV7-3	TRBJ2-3	CASSSARTDTQYF
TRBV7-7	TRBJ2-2	CASSRTSVNTGELFF
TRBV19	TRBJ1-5	CASDPGGGNQPQHF
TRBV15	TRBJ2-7	CATSRPSPAGEPYEQYF
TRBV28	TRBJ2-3	CASSGGGSTDTQYF
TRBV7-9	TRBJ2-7	CASSPGQGPEYEQYF
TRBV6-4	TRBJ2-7	CASSDSGTSECEQYF
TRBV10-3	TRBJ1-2	CATQRSRQGPHGYTF
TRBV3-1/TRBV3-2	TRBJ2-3	CASSQGPDTQYF
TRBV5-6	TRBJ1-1	CASSSWDGPMNTEAFF
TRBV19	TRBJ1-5	CASSMGRGNQPQHF
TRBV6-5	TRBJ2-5	CASSYSRGGARETQYF
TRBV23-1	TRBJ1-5	CASSQSPAGGSYNQPQHF
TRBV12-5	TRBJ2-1	CASGSGTRVSYNEQFF
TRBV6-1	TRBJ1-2	CASSEAMKNYGYTF
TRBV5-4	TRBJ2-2	CASSLPGTGVGELFF
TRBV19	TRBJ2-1	CASSAKNNEQFF
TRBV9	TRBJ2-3	CASSTSLAGSTDTQYF
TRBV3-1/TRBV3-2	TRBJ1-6	CASSHGAQGSPLHF
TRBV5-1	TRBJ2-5	CASSPLGLAPPKSQYF
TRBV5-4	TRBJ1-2	CASSLGSDSSYGYTF
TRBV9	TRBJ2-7	CASSVVPAGGYEQYF
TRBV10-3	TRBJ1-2	CAISEGSQTNGYTF
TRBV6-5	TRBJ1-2	CASSFSPSVGGGGYTF
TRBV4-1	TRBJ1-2	CASSQQADSPFLSGPYGYTF